This TCR beta chain was sequenced in a study of lymphopenia after photon versus proton radiotherapy. The study's findings and limits: After lymphocyte nadir, photon-treated repertoires showed oligoclonal expansion, especially CD8+ Temra. Proton therapy kept repertoires fairly stable, unlike photons, which gained effector/memory cells.

Generated by immunoSEQ multiplex PCR, the TCRdb table keeps only in-frame clones and is missing some. The data hold 22,000 or so clones, with around four fifths observed a single time. V was clipped by 2 bases and J by 7 bases, with 9 bases between them. Germline V lookup: CDR1 KGHSH, CDR2 LQKENI. There are 12 residues in the CDR3. The table lists this clone with a few counts. What it recognizes is unknown. The sample in question was peripheral blood, obtained from a patient treated with photon-based radiotherapy. The V call is TRBV18, the J call TRBJ2-7; D remains ambiguous. The receptor was derived from a woman aged 45-65 years with pancreatic cancer. The DNA for the CDR3 is TGTGCCAGCTCACCAAGCCTTAGGGAGCAGTACTTC. This gives the protein CASSPSLREQYF. The whole variable domain, filled in from reference TRBV18 and TRBJ2-7, reads NAGVMQNPRHLVRRRGQEARLRCSPMKGHSHVYWYRQLPEEGLKFMVYLQKENIIDESGMPKERFSAEFPKEGPSILRIQQVVRGDSAAYFCASSPSLREQYFGPGTRLTVT.